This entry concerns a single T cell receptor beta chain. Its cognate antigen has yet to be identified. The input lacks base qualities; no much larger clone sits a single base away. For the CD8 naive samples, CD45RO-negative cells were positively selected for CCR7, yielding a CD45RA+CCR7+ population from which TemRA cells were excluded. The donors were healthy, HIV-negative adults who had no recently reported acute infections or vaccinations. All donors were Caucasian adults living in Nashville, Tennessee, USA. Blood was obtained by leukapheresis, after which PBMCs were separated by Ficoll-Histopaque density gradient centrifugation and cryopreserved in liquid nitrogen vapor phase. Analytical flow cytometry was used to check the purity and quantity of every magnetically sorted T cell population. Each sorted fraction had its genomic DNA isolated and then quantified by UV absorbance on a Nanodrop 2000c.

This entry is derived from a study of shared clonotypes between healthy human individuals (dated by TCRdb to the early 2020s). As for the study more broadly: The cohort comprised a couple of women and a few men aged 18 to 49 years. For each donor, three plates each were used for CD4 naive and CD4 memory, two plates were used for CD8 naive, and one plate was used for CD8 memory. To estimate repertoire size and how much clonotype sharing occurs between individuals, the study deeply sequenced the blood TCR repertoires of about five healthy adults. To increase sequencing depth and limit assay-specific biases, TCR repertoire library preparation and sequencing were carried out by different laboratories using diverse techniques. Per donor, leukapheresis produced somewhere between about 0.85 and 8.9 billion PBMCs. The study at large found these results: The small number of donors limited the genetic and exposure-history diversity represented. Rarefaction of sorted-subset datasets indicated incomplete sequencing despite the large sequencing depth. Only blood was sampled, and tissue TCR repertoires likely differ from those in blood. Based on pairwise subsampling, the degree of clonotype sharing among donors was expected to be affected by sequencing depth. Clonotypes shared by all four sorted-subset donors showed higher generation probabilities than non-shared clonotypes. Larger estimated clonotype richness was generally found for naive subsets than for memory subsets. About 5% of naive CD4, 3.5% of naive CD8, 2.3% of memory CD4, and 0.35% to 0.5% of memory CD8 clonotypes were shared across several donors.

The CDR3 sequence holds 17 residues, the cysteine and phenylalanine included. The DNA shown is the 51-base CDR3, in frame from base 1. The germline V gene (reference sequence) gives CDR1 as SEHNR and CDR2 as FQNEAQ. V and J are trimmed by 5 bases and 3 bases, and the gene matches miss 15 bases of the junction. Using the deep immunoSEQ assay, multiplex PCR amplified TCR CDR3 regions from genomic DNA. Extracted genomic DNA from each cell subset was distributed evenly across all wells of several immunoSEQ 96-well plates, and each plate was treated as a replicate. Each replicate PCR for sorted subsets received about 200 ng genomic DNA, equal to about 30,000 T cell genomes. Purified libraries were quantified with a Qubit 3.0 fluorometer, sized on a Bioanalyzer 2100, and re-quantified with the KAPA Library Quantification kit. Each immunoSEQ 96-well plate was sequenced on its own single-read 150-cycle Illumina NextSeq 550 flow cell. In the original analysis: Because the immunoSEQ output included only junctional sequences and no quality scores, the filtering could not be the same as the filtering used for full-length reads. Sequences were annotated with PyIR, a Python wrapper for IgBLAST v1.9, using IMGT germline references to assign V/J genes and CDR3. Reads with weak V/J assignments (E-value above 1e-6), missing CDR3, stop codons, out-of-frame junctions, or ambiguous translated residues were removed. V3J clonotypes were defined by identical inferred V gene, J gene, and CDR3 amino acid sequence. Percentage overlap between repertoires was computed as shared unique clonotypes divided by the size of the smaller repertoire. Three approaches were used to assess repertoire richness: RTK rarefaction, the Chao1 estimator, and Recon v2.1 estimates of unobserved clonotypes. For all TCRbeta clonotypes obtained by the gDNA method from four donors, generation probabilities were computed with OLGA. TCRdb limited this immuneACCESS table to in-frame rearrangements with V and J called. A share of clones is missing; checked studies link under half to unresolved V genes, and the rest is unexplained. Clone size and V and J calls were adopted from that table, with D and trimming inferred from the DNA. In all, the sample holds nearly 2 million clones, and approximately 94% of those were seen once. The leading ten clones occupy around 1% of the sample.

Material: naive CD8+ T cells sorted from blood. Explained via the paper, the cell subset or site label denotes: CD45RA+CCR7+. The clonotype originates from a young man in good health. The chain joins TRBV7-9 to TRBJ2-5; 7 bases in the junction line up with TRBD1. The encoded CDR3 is CASSREWALGGKETQYF. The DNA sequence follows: TGTGCCAGCAGCCGCGAGTGGGCCCTAGGGGGCAAAGAGACCCAGTACTTC.